One T cell receptor beta chain is described in this entry. Its antigen is unknown. The primer mix had 60 Vbeta and 13 Jbeta primers. This table comes from immunoSEQ multiplex PCR, and its TCRdb copy is limited to in-frame clones, with some not included. The sample has roughly 200,000 clones; 75% to 85% are singletons. This sample is part of a study of cytomegalovirus exposure and HLA in healthy donors. Between the trimmed V and J ends, which lost 3 bases and 4 bases, there was a span of 15 bases. CDR1 and CDR2 from the germline V gene are MGHRA and YSYEKL. This CDR3 spans 15 amino acids. Overall study results and limits: Donor immune exposure was known only as CMV serostatus. Association of a missense DCLRE1C variant with TCR beta V- and J-gene trimming was reported in a later analysis.

Input material: PBMCs. This clonotype originated in a woman in her forties or fifties in good health and CMV-seronegative. The J gene is TRBJ2-5, the V gene TRBV4-1; D perhaps matches TRBD1 (6 bases). CDR3 nucleotide sequence: TGCGCCAGCAGCCAGGACACCAGGGGTGGAGAGACCCAGTACTTC. This encodes CASSQDTRGGETQYF.